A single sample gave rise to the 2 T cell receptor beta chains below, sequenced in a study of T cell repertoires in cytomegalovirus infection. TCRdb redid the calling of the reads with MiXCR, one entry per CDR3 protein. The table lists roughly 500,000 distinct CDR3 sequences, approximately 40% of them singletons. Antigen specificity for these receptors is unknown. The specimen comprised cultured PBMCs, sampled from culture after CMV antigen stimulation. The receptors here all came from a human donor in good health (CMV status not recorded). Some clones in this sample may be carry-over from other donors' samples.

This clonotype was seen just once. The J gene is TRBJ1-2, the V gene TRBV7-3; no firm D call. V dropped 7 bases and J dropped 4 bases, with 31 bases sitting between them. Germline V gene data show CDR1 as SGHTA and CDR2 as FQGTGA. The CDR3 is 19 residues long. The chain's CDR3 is CASTLLEAYLSGKVYGYTF. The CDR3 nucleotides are TGTGCCAGCACCCTTTTGGAGGCTTATCTATCGGGGAAAGTCTATGGCTACACCTTC.

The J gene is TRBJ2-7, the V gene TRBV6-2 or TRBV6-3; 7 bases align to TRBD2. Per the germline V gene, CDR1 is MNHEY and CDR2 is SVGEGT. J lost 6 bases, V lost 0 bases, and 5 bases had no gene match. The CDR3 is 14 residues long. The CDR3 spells CASSYSIREGEQYF. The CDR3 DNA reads TGTGCCAGCAGTTACTCGATTAGGGAGGGCGAGCAGTACTTC.